Each of the 25 T cell receptor beta chains below was sequenced from the same sample in a study of Graves' ophthalmopathy and Graves' hyperthyroidism. The authors amplified TCR beta CDR3 regions from RNA transcripts. Amplification began with first-round RT-PCR using HTBI primers, then second-round multiplex PCR was performed. TCRdb fed the multiplex PCR reads into MiXCR, producing one record per CDR3 protein. The sample lists approximately 540,000 distinct CDR3 sequences, approximately 35% occurring once. Sequencing input: peripheral blood or thyroid tissue (not recorded which). These receptors were obtained from an adult man with Graves' hyperthyroidism.

This clonotype was found a few times. The chain recombines TRBV5-5 with TRBJ2-7; perhaps TRBD2 as D (6 bases). V lost 3 bases and J 4 bases, leaving 17 bases between the germline ends. This CDR3 comprises 15 residues. Germline assignment: CDR1 SGHKS and CDR2 YYEKEE (reference sequence). CDR3 sequence reads: CASSSAGLGGYEQYF. In DNA, the CDR3 is TGTGCCAGCAGCTCCGCAGGCCTCGGGGGATACGAGCAGTACTTC.

This clonotype was detected many times. This chain connects TRBV20-1 to TRBJ1-5; D possibly corresponds to TRBD1 (5 bases). The V end lost 0 bases, the J end lost 0 bases, and 9 bases lay between the germline ends. The CDR3 consists of 15 residues. CDR1 and CDR2 (germline): DFQATT, SNEGSKA (reference sequence). This CDR3 reads CSARDTGNSNQPQHF. CDR3 nucleotides: TGCAGTGCTAGAGATACAGGAAATAGCAATCAGCCCCAGCATTTT.

This clonotype occurred once. The rearrangement joins TRBV28 to TRBJ2-6; D gene uncertain. Trimming left V 1 base short and J 1 base short, with 5 bases between. CDR1 is MDHEN, CDR2 SYDVKM, per germline. The CDR3 has 15 residues. The CDR3 loop is CASSLSQSGANVLTF. CDR3 bases: TGTGCCAGCAGTTTATCACAGTCTGGGGCCAACGTCCTGACTTTC.

This clonotype was seen a handful of times. The chain joins TRBV24-1 to TRBJ1-1; D uncertain. The germline V gene encodes CDR1 KGHDR and CDR2 SFDVKD. Trimming cost V 4 bases and J 1 base, with 6 bases left between them. This CDR3 has 13 residues. The CDR3: CATSERANTEAFF. The CDR3 DNA sequence: TGTGCCACCAGTGAGAGGGCGAACACTGAAGCTTTCTTT.

The rearrangement joins TRBV9 to TRBJ2-3, with D maybe TRBD1 (5 bases). Between the trimmed V and J ends, which lost 4 bases and 7 bases, there was a span of 13 bases. The length of the CDR3 is 13 residues. CDR1 SGDLS and CDR2 YYNGEE come from the germline V gene. CDR3: CASSPGFLYTQYF. The CDR3 DNA reads TGTGCCAGCAGCCCAGGGTTCTTGTATACGCAGTATTTT.

This clonotype was found many times. The chain has TRBV5-8 and TRBJ2-5; TRBD1 matches at 10 bases. This CDR3 contains 15 residues. The ends lost 3 bases at V and 3 bases at J; junction bases unmatched: 5. Germline CDR1 is SGHTS and CDR2 is YDEGEE. In DNA form, the CDR3 reads TGTGCCAGCAGCTGGGGACAGGGGCTCGAAGAGACCCAGTACTTC. Protein sequence: CASSWGQGLEETQYF.

V usage is TRBV7-2 and J usage is TRBJ2-2, with 8 bases lining up with TRBD1. Unmatched junction bases numbered 7, after V lost 4 bases and J lost 6 bases. The CDR3 length is 15 residues. Per germline, CDR1 SGHTA and CDR2 FQGNSA. In DNA form, the CDR3 reads TGTGCCAGCAGCTCTCTAGGGACAGGACCCGGGGAGCTGTTTTTT. Translating gives CASSSLGTGPGELFF.

A word on this clonotype: A much larger clone sits a single nucleotide away, making a read error possible. The chain has TRBV9 and TRBJ2-7; 7 bases map to TRBD2. CDR3 length: 15 residues. V lost 4 bases, J lost 7 bases, and 14 bases stayed unmatched. CDR1 and CDR2 (germline): SGDLS, YYNGEE. The CDR3 sequence: CASSPAGTIAREQYF. The CDR3, as DNA: TGTGCCAGCAGCCCAGCCGGGACTATCGCTAGGGAGCAGTACTTC.

As for this clonotype: Mismatch with germline at one junction end may stem from a read error. The chain couples TRBV3-1 to TRBJ1-5, with TRBD1 matching 7 bases. The CDR3 has 15 amino acids. The germline V gene encodes CDR1 LGHDT and CDR2 YNNKEL (reference sequence). The CDR3 nucleotides read TGTGCCAGCAGCCAAGGACAGGGACGCAATCAGCCCCGGCATTTT. This codes for CASSQGQGRNQPRHF.

V gene TRBV6-5 combines with J gene TRBJ2-2, with 13 bases matching TRBD2. Looked up from germline, CDR1 is MNHEY and CDR2 is SVGAGI. The V segment lost 5 bases and the J segment 4 bases; nucleotides outside the gene matches: 7. The length of the CDR3 is 17 residues. The CDR3 region has the DNA TGTGCCAGCAGTCCCCGACTAGCGGGAGGCGTCACCGGGGAGCTGTTTTTT. It translates to CASSPRLAGGVTGELFF.

This sequence joins TRBV24-1 and TRBJ2-3; D call uncertain. Trimming removed 9 bases from V and 1 base from J, with 16 bases in between. The CDR3 consists of 15 residues. Germline CDR1 is KGHDR and CDR2 is SFDVKD. The DNA for the CDR3 is TGTGCCACCGGCGAAGGATCCCGTCGCACAGATACGCAGTATTTT. Protein sequence: CATGEGSRRTDTQYF.

Remarks on this clonotype: A clone one base away is much larger, so this may be a read error. This chain connects TRBV12-3 or TRBV12-4 to TRBJ2-5, with no clear D. The CDR3 has 14 amino acids. The CDR3 here is CASSFEHLQETQHF. The CDR3 region has the DNA TGTGCCAGCAGTTTTGAGCATTTACAAGAGACCCAGCACTTC.

The chain carries TRBV25-1 and TRBJ1-2; D gene ambiguous. The CDR3 sequence is 14 residues long. Germline V CDR1 and CDR2: MGHDK, SYGVNS. The CDR3 loop is CASLSEGANYGYTF. The CDR3 region has the DNA TGTGCTAGTCTTAGTGAGGGAGCTAACTATGGCTACACCTTC.

Regarding this clonotype: Just one base apart from a much larger clone, this may be a read error. Here the CDR3 reads CVSSPGTGSLEQYF. CDR3 bases: TGTGTCAGCAGCCCAGGGACAGGGAGTCTCGAGCAGTACTTC. The chain employs TRBV7-9 and TRBJ2-7; 9 nucleotides agree with TRBD1. The CDR3 is made up of 14 amino acids. Germline V gene lookup returns CDR1 SEHNR and CDR2 FQNEAQ (reference sequence).

This chain links TRBV5-1 with TRBJ2-7; maybe TRBD2 (6 bases). V shed 4 bases and J shed 2 bases, with 13 bases lying between them. Germline V gene data show CDR1 as SGHRS and CDR2 as YFSETQ. CDR3 length: 14 amino acids. CDR3 bases: TGCGCCAGCAGCCCGTACGGGAGAACCTACGAGCAGTACTTC. Residues: CASSPYGRTYEQYF.

This clonotype was counted many times. This chain connects TRBV29-1 to TRBJ1-1; the match to TRBD1 covers 11 bases. This CDR3 region has 17 residues. V shed 0 bases, J shed 4 bases, and the junction held 10 bases outside the gene matches. From germline, CDR1 is SQVTM and CDR2 ANQGSEA. The CDR3 is CSVEDRGQGDIGTEAFF. The DNA of the CDR3 is TGCAGCGTTGAAGATCGGGGACAGGGGGATATCGGCACTGAAGCTTTCTTT.

This clonotype was recorded many times. The chain recombines TRBV20-1 with TRBJ2-2, with a possible D match to TRBD1 (6 bases). This CDR3 has 16 residues. Germline lookup yields CDR1 DFQATT and CDR2 SNEGSKA (reference sequence). V was cut by 2 bases and J by 8 bases, with 21 bases left in between. In DNA form, the CDR3 reads TGCAGTGCTAGACAGCGCAGGGGTTCATCTCTGGGGGAGCTGTTTTTT. Translating it yields CSARQRRGSSLGELFF.

The chain uses TRBV5-1 and TRBJ1-2; D call uncertain. Trimming removed 4 bases from V and 4 bases from J, with 14 bases in between. Germline V gene lookup returns CDR1 SGHRS and CDR2 YFSETQ. The length of the CDR3 is 14 residues. The CDR3 bases are TGCGCCAGCAGCATGACTGCGGGGTCCTATGGCTACACCTTC. Translation: CASSMTAGSYGYTF.

Note on this clonotype: The missing conserved phenylalanine or tryptophan at the end of this CDR3 makes a read error likely. The limits of the CDR3 on the DNA are not certain, so only TCRdb's listed CDR3 is given. The chain couples TRBV10-2 to TRBJ1-6; the D call in the table, TRBD1, was not verified against the DNA. The CDR3 is 10 residues long, counting both termini. Germline V gene data show CDR1 as WSHSY and CDR2 as SAAADI. The CDR3 here is CASSERTPYY.

The genes are TRBV10-3 and TRBJ1-2, with TRBD1 identical over 9 bases. V lost 6 bases to trimming and J lost 5 bases; unmatched junction nucleotides: 4. CDR3 length: 13 amino acids. CDR1 is ENHRY, CDR2 SYGVKD, per germline. The CDR3 bases are TGTGCCATCAGGCCGGGACAGGGTTATGGCTACACCTTC. The encoded protein is CAIRPGQGYGYTF.

This clonotype was detected once. The CDR3 region is CASKGTEESYEQYF. Written as DNA, the CDR3 is TGTGCCAGCAAGGGGACGGAGGAATCCTACGAGCAGTACTTC. This chain links TRBV2 with TRBJ2-7; the D call may be TRBD1 or TRBD2 (5 bases each). Looked up from germline, CDR1 is SNHLY and CDR2 is FYNNEI. V dropped 7 bases and J dropped 1 base, with 14 bases sitting between them. This CDR3 spans 14 amino acids.

The rearrangement uses TRBV25-1 and TRBJ1-2, with TRBD1 identical over 7 bases. The CDR3 has 13 amino acids. V shed 4 bases and J 6 bases; nucleotides not matched to a gene: 5. Germline values: CDR1 MGHDK, CDR2 SYGVNS. The CDR3 reads CASSGDRHDGYTF. CDR3 coding DNA: TGTGCCAGCAGTGGGGACAGACACGATGGCTACACCTTC.

The sample holds many counts of this clonotype. This chain joins TRBV4-1 and TRBJ1-1, with D unresolved. This CDR3 contains 13 residues. The ends were cut back, 3 bases at V and 0 bases at J, with 5 bases in the middle. Per the germline V gene, CDR1 is MGHRA and CDR2 is YSYEKL. CDR3 nucleotide sequence: TGCGCCAGCAGCCAGCCCGTGAACACTGAAGCTTTCTTT. It encodes CASSQPVNTEAFF.

There are many counts of this clonotype. J is TRBJ1-3 and V is TRBV6-6; tentatively, D is TRBD1 (5 bases). The CDR3 contains 16 residues. Germline CDR1 reads MNHNY; CDR2 reads SVGAGI (reference sequence). Deletions cut 0 bases from V and 0 bases from J, with 9 bases between. This CDR3 reads CASSYSTGRSGNTIYF. Here the CDR3 DNA reads TGTGCCAGCAGTTACTCTACAGGACGCTCTGGAAACACCATATATTTT.

This clonotype was detected ten times or more. This chain connects TRBV9 to TRBJ2-7; tentative D call: TRBD1 (6 bases). V was shortened by 1 base and J by 2 bases, with 13 bases between the two germline ends. Germline CDR1 and CDR2: SGDLS and YYNGEE. The CDR3 runs to 15 residues. CDR3 in amino acids: CASSVRTDRPYEQYF. The CDR3 DNA follows: TGTGCCAGCAGCGTAAGGACGGACAGACCCTACGAGCAGTACTTC.